This T cell receptor (beta chain) originates from a study of T cells expressing NK-cell markers (dated by TCRdb to about 2020). About the study as a whole: TCR beta-chain repertoires were profiled in sorted CD3+CD56+NKG2C+, CD3+CD56+NKG2C- and CD3+CD56-NKG2C+ T-cell subsets from several donors. Among the eight sequenced donors, only one was HCMV-seronegative, while the other seven were HCMV-seropositive. All eight donors whose samples were sequenced were randomly selected healthy volunteers, three of them men and five women. The libraries were sequenced on Illumina HiSeq 2000/2500, MiSeq or NextSeq, producing 2 x 150 bp reads.

HCMV serostatus was determined by detecting HCMV-specific IgG in serum with a commercial ELISA kit. Ficoll density gradient centrifugation was used to isolate peripheral blood mononuclear cells from blood. Results and caveats for the whole study, not just this receptor: It remained unclear whether the expanded NKG2C-expressing T cell clones were specific for HCMV antigens. In roughly 6 donors, the dominant CD3+CD56+NKG2C+ clonotypes ranked among the top 10 CD8+ clonotypes, making up about 1.0-7.5% of CD8+ T cells. Those dominant clonotypes were again the most abundant among CD3+CD56-NKG2C+ cells in a few donors, at about 25-65%.

TCRdb shows the sequencer as Illumina HiSeq 2000. TCR beta cDNA libraries were made by 5'RACE template switching that added a universal primer site and unique molecular identifiers. Priming for cDNA synthesis came from the TCR beta constant segment, and two successive PCR amplification steps followed. The authors' pipeline ran thus. MIGEC was used to demultiplex reads and group the reads by UMI, and MiTCR was used to assemble and quantify clonotypes. Only TCR cDNA sequences supported by at least two reads were kept to exclude erroneous sequences. The tcR package was used for downstream repertoire analysis, with clonotypes matched between fractions based on CDR3 nucleotide sequence plus V segment. Antigen specificity was annotated against VDJdb with VDJmatch, allowing one amino acid substitution in CDR3. TCRdb reprocessed the reads, reporting each CDR3 protein sequence once and no DNA. TCRdb, not the authors, supplied the V and J calls. The sample's table covers some 340,000 distinct CDR3 sequences. The biggest ten clones account for around 5.2% of the sample.

A note on this clonotype: Its antigen is not yet known.

The CDR3 has 14 amino acids, counting the end cysteine and phenylalanine. No DNA is listed. Sequencing was done on a sample of blood T cells: a sorted CD56 or NKG2C T cell subset, CD4+ or CD8+ T cells, or bulk PBMC T cells (not recorded which). The rearrangement combines TRBV12-3 or TRBV12-4 with TRBJ1-6. The clonotype comes from a man between 18 and 69 years old in good health. The CDR3 reads as follows: CASSLGSLGSPLHF.